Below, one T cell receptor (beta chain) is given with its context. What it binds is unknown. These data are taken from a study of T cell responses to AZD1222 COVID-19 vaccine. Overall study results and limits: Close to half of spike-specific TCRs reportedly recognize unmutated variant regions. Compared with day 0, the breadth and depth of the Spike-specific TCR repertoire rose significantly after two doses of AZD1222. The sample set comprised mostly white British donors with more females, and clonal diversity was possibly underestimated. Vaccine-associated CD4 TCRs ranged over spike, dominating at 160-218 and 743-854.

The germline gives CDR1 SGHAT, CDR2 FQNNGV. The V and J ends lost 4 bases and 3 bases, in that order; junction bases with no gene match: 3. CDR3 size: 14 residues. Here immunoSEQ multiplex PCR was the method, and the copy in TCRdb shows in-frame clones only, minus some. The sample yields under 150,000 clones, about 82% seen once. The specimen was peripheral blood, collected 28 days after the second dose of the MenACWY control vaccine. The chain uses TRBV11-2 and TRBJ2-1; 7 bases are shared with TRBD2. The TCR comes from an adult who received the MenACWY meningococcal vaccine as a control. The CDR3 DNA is TGTGCCAGCAGCTCTAGCGGCTTCTACAATGAGCAGTTCTTC. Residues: CASSSSGFYNEQFF.